Below are 2 T cell receptor beta chains sequenced from a single sample in a study of blood T cell repertoires in COVID-19. Method: immunoSEQ multiplex PCR; TCRdb's copy keeps in-frame clones and lacks some. The sample has more than 200,000 clones, around nine tenths seen once. Sequencing was carried out using PBMCs or T cells enriched from blood (not recorded which). These receptors all come from a woman aged 50 to 60 who had recovered from COVID-19.

V and J are TRBV3-1 (or the pseudogene TRBV3-2) and TRBJ1-6; TRBD1 matches 10 bases. CDR3 length: 18 residues. The germline gives CDR1 LGHDT, CDR2 YNNKEL (reference sequence). With V trimmed by 4 bases and J by 3 bases, 9 bases remained unmatched. The CDR3 loop reads CASSPKGTGDFYNSPLHF. In DNA, the CDR3 is TGTGCCAGCAGCCCCAAAGGGACAGGGGACTTCTATAATTCACCCCTCCACTTT.

This clone has a handful of counts. The chain recombines TRBV15 with TRBJ1-2; a weak D match, TRBD1 (6 bases). The germline gives CDR1 LNHNV, CDR2 YYDKDF (reference sequence). CDR3 length: 16 amino acids. The V end was cut by 5 bases, the J end by 4 bases, with 20 bases between. Here the CDR3 DNA reads TGTGCCACCAGCCCCAGGTCCAGGGACAAGGGCTATGGCTACACCTTC. Its protein is CATSPRSRDKGYGYTF.